The entry below gives a single TCR beta chain sequence along with its context. Given a much more abundant clone one base away, this may be a read error. CDR3 length: 13 residues. CDR1 and CDR2 (germline): DFQATT, SNEGSKA (reference sequence). Between the trimmed V and J ends, which lost 3 bases and 7 bases, there was a span of 15 bases. The sample comes from a study of T cells in Graves' hyperthyroidism and ophthalmopathy. RNA transcripts were the template for amplifying TCR beta CDR3 regions. Primed by the HTBI set, a first-round RT-PCR was run on the TCR CDR3. TCRdb reanalysed the multiplex PCR reads using MiXCR and keeps one entry per CDR3 protein. This sample has around 760,000 distinct CDR3 sequences, with about 35% found just once.

Input material: blood. This chain links TRBV20-1 with TRBJ1-1; D not certain. The clonotype originates from a woman between 40 and 55 years old with Graves' hyperthyroidism. CDR3 nucleotides: TGCAGTGCTAGGTTCGGCCGAGAGCTTGAAGCTTTCTTT. Its protein product is CSARFGRELEAFF.